This TCR beta chain was obtained from a study of shared clonotypes between healthy human individuals. Profiling relied on immunoSEQ multiplex PCR, and the TCRdb table lists in-frame clones only, not all of them. Here the sample spans around 1,000,000 clones, approximately 77% being singletons. Study results and limitations: Naive subsets typically showed greater estimated richness than memory subsets.

CDR1 is KGHSH and CDR2 is LQKENI in the germline V gene. With 6 bases removed from V and 6 bases from J, the gap between germline ends came to 11 bases. This CDR3 is built from 12 residues. This clone was detected many times. Antigen: not known. J is TRBJ1-2 and V is TRBV18; weak D call: TRBD1 (5 bases). The sequenced sample consisted of memory CD4+ T cells from PBMCs. As for subset: CD45RA-negative fraction. The sequence came from a man aged 18 to 30 in good health. Some clones in this sample may be carry-over from other donors' samples. This CDR3 reads CASSRGRDGYTF. CDR3 in DNA: TGTGCCAGCTCGCGGGGCAGGGATGGCTACACCTTC. The entire variable domain, with the rest obtained from reference TRBV18 and TRBJ1-2, is as follows: NAGVMQNPRHLVRRRGQEARLRCSPMKGHSHVYWYRQLPEEGLKFMVYLQKENIIDESGMPKERFSAEFPKEGPSILRIQQVVRGDSAAYFCASSRGRDGYTFGSGTRLTVV.